The 21 T cell receptor beta chains in this list originate from one sample, sequenced in a study of T cells in Graves' hyperthyroidism and ophthalmopathy. It was RNA transcripts that yielded the amplified TCR beta CDR3 regions. The study used the HTBI primer set for a first-round RT-PCR of the TCR CDR3. Each CDR3 protein gets one entry after TCRdb re-called the multiplex PCR reads with MiXCR. The data hold approximately 330,000 distinct CDR3 sequences, with roughly 18% observed a single time. The specimen sequenced was blood. These receptors were collected from a woman aged 50 to 60 with Graves' hyperthyroidism.

This clonotype appeared once. This chain joins TRBV7-3 and TRBJ2-3, with D unresolved. Germline CDR1 reads SGHTA; CDR2 reads FQGTGA. The CDR3 extends over 15 amino acids. V was cut by 5 bases and J by 1 base, with 13 bases left in between. This CDR3 is CASSPSWSGTDTQYF. The CDR3 region has the DNA TGTGCCAGCAGCCCAAGTTGGTCGGGCACAGATACGCAGTATTTT. Full variable domain (rest looked up from reference TRBV7-3 and TRBJ2-3): GAGVSQTPSNKVTEKGKYVELRCDPISGHTALYWYRQSLGQGPEFLIYFQGTGAADDSGLPNDRFFAVRPEGSVSTLKIQRTERGDSAVYLCASSPSWSGTDTQYFGPGTRLTVL.

This clonotype was seen more than once but under ten times. This chain's CDR3 is CSVATTTNEKLFF. CDR3 nucleotide sequence: TGCAGCGTTGCTACTACAACTAATGAAAAACTGTTTTTT. V gene TRBV29-1 combines with J gene TRBJ1-4; D call uncertain. The V end was cut by 4 bases, the J end by 0 bases, with 6 bases between. Germline CDR1 and CDR2: SQVTM and ANQGSEA. The CDR3 extends over 13 amino acids. Based on the CDR3 plus reference TRBV29-1 and TRBJ1-4, the full variable domain is SAVISQKPSRDICQRGTSLTIQCQVDSQVTMMFWYRQQPGQSLTLIATANQGSEATYESGFVIDKFPISRPNLTFSTLTVSNMSPEDSSIYLCSVATTTNEKLFFGSGTQLSVL.

This clonotype was detected only a few times. The J gene is TRBJ2-3, the V gene TRBV29-1; 9 bases are a match to TRBD1. After removal of 4 bases from V and 1 base from J, the junction contained 3 bases not matched to a gene. Germline V gene data show CDR1 as SQVTM and CDR2 as ANQGSEA. CDR3 length equals 14 residues. The CDR3 region has the DNA TGCAGCGTTGGGAGACAGGGGGGCACAGATACGCAGTATTTT. Translation: CSVGRQGGTDTQYF.

This clonotype was counted many times. V is TRBV18 and J is TRBJ1-2; maybe TRBD1 (6 bases). Germline values: CDR1 KGHSH, CDR2 LQKENI. CDR3 size: 15 residues. V was shortened by 3 bases and J by 7 bases, with 18 bases between the two germline ends. In nucleotides, the CDR3 is TGTGCCAGCTCACCCAACCCTATGGACAGTGCTGGCTACACCTTC. Amino acids: CASSPNPMDSAGYTF.

This clonotype was seen at least ten times. The gene calls are TRBV9 and TRBJ1-2; D is perhaps TRBD1 (5 bases). V shed 1 base and J shed 6 bases, with 10 bases lying between them. The CDR3 loop spans 13 amino acids. CDR1 SGDLS and CDR2 YYNGEE come from the germline V gene. CDR3 DNA sequence: TGTGCCAGCAGCGTACAGGGTTCCCATGGCTACACCTTC. This gives the protein CASSVQGSHGYTF.

In this sample, this clonotype turned up a few times. The chain employs TRBV6-4 and TRBJ2-1, with D maybe TRBD1 (6 bases). Germline CDR1 is MRHNA and CDR2 is SNTAGT. The CDR3 loop spans 14 amino acids. The V end was cut by 5 bases, the J end by 6 bases, with 14 bases between. The CDR3 bases are TGTGCCAGCAGTCGGCAACAAGGGGGCAATGAGCAGTTCTTC. Protein product: CASSRQQGGNEQFF.

The chain uses TRBV24-1 and TRBJ2-2; D unclear. Germline V gives CDR1 KGHDR, CDR2 SFDVKD. The ends were cut back, 10 bases at V and 6 bases at J, with 11 bases in the middle. This CDR3 spans 12 amino acids. CDR3 residues: CATSRGAGELFF. CDR3 in DNA: TGTGCCACGAGCCGCGGTGCCGGGGAGCTGTTTTTT.

This clonotype occurred a few times. The chain couples TRBV6-1 to TRBJ1-2; D may be TRBD1 (6 bases). V was trimmed by 7 bases and J by 5 bases, leaving 14 bases between them. Germline V gives CDR1 MNHNS, CDR2 SASEGT. This CDR3 spans 13 amino acids. In DNA form, the CDR3 reads TGTGCCAGCACCCCAACGGGGGCTTATGGCTACACCTTC. Translated: CASTPTGAYGYTF.

CDR3 region: CASSPRGPTDTQYF. The CDR3 DNA reads as TGTGCCAGCTCACCCAGGGGGCCCACAGATACGCAGTATTTT. The rearrangement links TRBV18 to TRBJ2-3, with 8 bases identical to TRBD1. This CDR3 is built from 14 residues. Germline loops: CDR1 KGHSH, CDR2 LQKENI. Trimming removed 3 bases from V and 2 bases from J; junction bases left unmatched: 1.

The table lists this clonotype with a few counts. V is TRBV5-1 and J is TRBJ2-6, with a tentative D call TRBD1 (5 bases). Trimming cost V 4 bases and J 4 bases, with 12 bases left between them. The CDR3 totals 15 residues. CDR1 SGHRS and CDR2 YFSETQ come from the germline V gene. The chain's CDR3 is CASSLQGTGANVLTF. DNA for the CDR3: TGCGCCAGCAGCCTTCAGGGAACCGGGGCCAACGTCCTGACTTTC.

This clonotype was found a few times. This chain uses TRBV20-1 with TRBJ2-5; D gene ambiguous. The ends were cut back, 0 bases at V and 2 bases at J, with 7 bases in the middle. In germline, CDR1 is DFQATT, CDR2 SNEGSKA (reference sequence). The length of the CDR3 is 13 residues. In DNA form, the CDR3 reads TGCAGTGCTAGAGATCAGTTTCAAGAGACCCAGTACTTC. This codes for CSARDQFQETQYF.

V and J are TRBV7-8 and TRBJ1-5, with 8 nucleotides matching TRBD1. Trimming removed 6 bases from V and 7 bases from J; junction bases left unmatched: 8. CDR1 SGHVS and CDR2 FQNEAQ come from the germline V gene. There are 14 residues in the CDR3. CDR3 nucleotides: TGTGCCAGCAGTCGCAGGGGGCTTCAGCAGCCCCAGCATTTT. Its translation: CASSRRGLQQPQHF.

CDR3 sequence reads: CASSEMTGANSPLHF. In DNA, the CDR3 is TGCGCCAGCAGTGAGATGACAGGGGCCAATTCACCCCTCCACTTT. The chain couples TRBV10-2 to TRBJ1-6; 8 bases are shared with TRBD1. V trimming: 2 bases; J trimming: 7 bases; junction bases outside the gene matches: 4. The CDR3 is made up of 15 amino acids. Germline V gene sequence: CDR1 WSHSY, CDR2 SAAADI.

This clonotype appeared many times. This chain joins TRBV20-1 and TRBJ1-1, with TRBD1 as a possible D gene (6 bases). The CDR3 has 14 amino acids. Germline V gives CDR1 DFQATT, CDR2 SNEGSKA (reference sequence). Trimming pared 8 bases from V and 4 bases from J, leaving 20 bases between. In DNA form, the CDR3 reads TGCAGTCCCCCTGTGGAGGGACATGCCACTGAAGCTTTCTTT. Protein: CSPPVEGHATEAFF.

In its sample, this clonotype was seen a few times. The rearrangement joins TRBV7-2 to TRBJ2-1; D not resolved. The V end was cut by 4 bases, the J end by 9 bases, with 10 bases between. Germline loops: CDR1 SGHTA, CDR2 FQGNSA. This CDR3 is built from 12 residues. The CDR3 nucleotides read TGTGCCAGCAGCTACGGACGCCGTGAGCAGTTCTTC. Protein: CASSYGRREQFF.

V and J are TRBV9 and TRBJ1-3; no reliable D call. With 0 bases removed from V and 0 bases from J, the gap between germline ends came to 7 bases. The CDR3 has 15 residues. CDR1 is SGDLS and CDR2 is YYNGEE in the germline V gene. Written as DNA, the CDR3 is TGTGCCAGCAGCGTAGACGATTCCTCTGGAAACACCATATATTTT. Protein product: CASSVDDSSGNTIYF.

This clonotype has at least ten counts. The chain uses TRBV5-1 and TRBJ1-5; no definite D call. Deletions cut 5 bases from V and 3 bases from J, with 12 bases between. Germline CDR1 and CDR2: SGHRS and YFSETQ. The CDR3 runs to 14 residues. The DNA for the CDR3 is TGCGCCAGCAGAACGGTCCCTTACAATCAGCCCCAGCATTTT. This sequence encodes CASRTVPYNQPQHF.

The chain joins TRBV12-3 or TRBV12-4 to TRBJ2-7; 8 bases line up with TRBD1. The CDR3 is 14 residues long. The trim removed 3 bases at V and 9 bases at J, leaving 10 bases unmatched. The CDR3: CASSFQGAANGQYF. The DNA of the CDR3 is TGTGCCAGCAGTTTCCAGGGGGCGGCAAACGGGCAGTACTTC.

A single count supports this clonotype. The genes are TRBV4-1 and TRBJ2-3, with 7 bases fitting TRBD1. Germline CDR1 is MGHRA and CDR2 is YSYEKL. This CDR3 has 18 amino acids. V dropped 4 bases and J dropped 1; count of bases not matched to a gene: 14. The CDR3 DNA reads as TGCGCCAGCAGCCTACCAACCACAGGGGACGTAGGCACAGATACGCAGTATTTT. Its protein product is CASSLPTTGDVGTDTQYF.

The chain is built from TRBV28 and TRBJ1-2; no clear D. Germline V gene sequence: CDR1 MDHEN, CDR2 SYDVKM. Deletions cut 1 base from V and 7 bases from J, with 10 bases between. CDR3 length: 13 residues. Here the CDR3 DNA reads TGTGCCAGCAGTTTATCCCGGGGTACTGGCTACACCTTC. It yields the protein CASSLSRGTGYTF.

This clonotype has more than one count but fewer than ten. V and J are TRBV2 and TRBJ2-7, with D unresolved. Deletions cut 1 base from V and 9 bases from J, with 13 bases between. The V gene's germline CDR1 is SNHLY and CDR2 FYNNEI. CDR3 length: 13 residues. Here the CDR3 DNA reads TGTGCCAGCAGTGAAGACCTTGCTACGAGGCAGTACTTC. Translated: CASSEDLATRQYF.